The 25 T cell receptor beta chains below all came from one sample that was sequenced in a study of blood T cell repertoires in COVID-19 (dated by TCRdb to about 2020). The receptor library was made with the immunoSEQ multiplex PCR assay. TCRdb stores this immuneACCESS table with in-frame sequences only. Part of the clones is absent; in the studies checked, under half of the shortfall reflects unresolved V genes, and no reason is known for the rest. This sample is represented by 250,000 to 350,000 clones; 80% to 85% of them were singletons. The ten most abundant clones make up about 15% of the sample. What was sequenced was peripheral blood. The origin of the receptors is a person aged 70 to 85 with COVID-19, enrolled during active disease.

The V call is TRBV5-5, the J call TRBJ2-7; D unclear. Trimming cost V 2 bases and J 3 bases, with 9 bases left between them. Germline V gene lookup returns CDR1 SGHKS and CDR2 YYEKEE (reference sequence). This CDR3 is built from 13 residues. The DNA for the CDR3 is TGTGCCAGCAGCTTCGACGGAGACTACGAGCAGTACTTC. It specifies CASSFDGDYEQYF.

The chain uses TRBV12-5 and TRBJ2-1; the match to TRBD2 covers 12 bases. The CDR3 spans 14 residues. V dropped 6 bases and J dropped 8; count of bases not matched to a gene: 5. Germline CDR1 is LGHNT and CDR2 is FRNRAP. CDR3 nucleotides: TGTGCTAGTGGAAGGACTAGCGGGGTAGATGAGCAGTTCTTC. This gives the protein CASGRTSGVDEQFF. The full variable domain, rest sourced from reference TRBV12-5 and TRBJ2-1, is DARVTQTPRHKVTEMGQEVTMRCQPILGHNTVFWYRQTMMQGLELLAYFRNRAPLDDSGMPKDRFSAEMPDATLATLKIQPSEPRDSAVYFCASGRTSGVDEQFFGPGTRLTVL.

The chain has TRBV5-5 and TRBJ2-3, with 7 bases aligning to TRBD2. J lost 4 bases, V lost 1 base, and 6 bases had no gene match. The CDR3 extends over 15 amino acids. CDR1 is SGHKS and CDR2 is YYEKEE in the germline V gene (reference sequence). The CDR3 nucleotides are TGTGCCAGCAGCTTGAGGCGGGCGGGAGCAGATACGCAGTATTTT. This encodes CASSLRRAGADTQYF. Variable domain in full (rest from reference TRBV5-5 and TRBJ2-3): DAGVTQSPTHLIKTRGQQVTLRCSPISGHKSVSWYQQVLGQGPQFIFQYYEKEERGRGNFPDRFSARQFPNYSSELNVNALLLGDSALYLCASSLRRAGADTQYFGPGTRLTVL.

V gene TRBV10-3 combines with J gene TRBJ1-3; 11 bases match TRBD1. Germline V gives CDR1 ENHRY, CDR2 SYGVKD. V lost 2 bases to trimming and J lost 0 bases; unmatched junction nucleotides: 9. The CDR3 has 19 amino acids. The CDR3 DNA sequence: TGTGCCATCAGTGAGGGACCTGGGACAGGGGGATTCTCTGGAAACACCATATATTTT. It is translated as CAISEGPGTGGFSGNTIYF.

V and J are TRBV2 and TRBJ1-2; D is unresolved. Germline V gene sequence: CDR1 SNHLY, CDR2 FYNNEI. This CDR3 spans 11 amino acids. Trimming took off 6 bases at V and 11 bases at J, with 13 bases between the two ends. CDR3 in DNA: TGTGCCAGCAGAGTCAAGGCGGGATACACCTTC. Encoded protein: CASRVKAGYTF.

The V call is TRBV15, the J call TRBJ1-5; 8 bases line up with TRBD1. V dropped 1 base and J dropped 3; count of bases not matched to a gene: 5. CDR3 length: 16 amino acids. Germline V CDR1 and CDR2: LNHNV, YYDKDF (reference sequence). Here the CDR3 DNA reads TGTGCCACCAGCAGAGGGCAGGGGGCTTCCAATCAGCCCCAGCATTTT. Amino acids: CATSRGQGASNQPQHF.

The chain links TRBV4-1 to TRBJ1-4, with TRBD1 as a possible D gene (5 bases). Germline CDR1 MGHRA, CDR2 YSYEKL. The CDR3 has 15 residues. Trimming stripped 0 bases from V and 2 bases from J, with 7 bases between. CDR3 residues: CASSQDRATNEKLFF. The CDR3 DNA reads TGCGCCAGCAGCCAAGACAGGGCGACTAATGAAAAACTGTTTTTT.

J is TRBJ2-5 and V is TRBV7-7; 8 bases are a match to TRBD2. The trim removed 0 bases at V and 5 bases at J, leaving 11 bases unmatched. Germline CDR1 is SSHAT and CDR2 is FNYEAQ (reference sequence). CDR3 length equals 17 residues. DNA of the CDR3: TGTGCCAGCAGCTTAGCCAGCGGGGGAACCGCGGGGGAGACCCAGTACTTC. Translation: CASSLASGGTAGETQYF.

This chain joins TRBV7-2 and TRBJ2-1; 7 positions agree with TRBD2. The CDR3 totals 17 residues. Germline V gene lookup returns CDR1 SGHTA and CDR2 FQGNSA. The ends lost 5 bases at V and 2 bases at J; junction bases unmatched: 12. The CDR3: CASSPRAAGLTYNEQFF. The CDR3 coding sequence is TGTGCCAGCAGCCCCCGGGCAGCGGGGCTGACCTACAATGAGCAGTTCTTC.

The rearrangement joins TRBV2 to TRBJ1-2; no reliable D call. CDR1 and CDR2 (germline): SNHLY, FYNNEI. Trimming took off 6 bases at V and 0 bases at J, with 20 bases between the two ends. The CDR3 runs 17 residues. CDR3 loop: CASRLRVIGFTNYGYTF. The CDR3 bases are TGTGCCAGCAGACTCCGGGTCATAGGATTTACTAACTATGGCTACACCTTC.

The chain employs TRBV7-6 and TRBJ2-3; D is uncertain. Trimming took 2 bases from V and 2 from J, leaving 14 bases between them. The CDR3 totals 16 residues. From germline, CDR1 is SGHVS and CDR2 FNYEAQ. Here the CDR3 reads CASSLRTGDNTDTQYF. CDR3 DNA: TGTGCCAGCAGCTTAAGAACCGGAGATAACACAGATACGCAGTATTTT. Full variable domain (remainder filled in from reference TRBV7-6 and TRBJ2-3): GAGVSQSPRYKVTKRGQDVALRCDPISGHVSLYWYRQALGQGPEFLTYFNYEAQQDKSGLPNDRFSAERPEGSISTLTIQRTEQRDSAMYRCASSLRTGDNTDTQYFGPGTRLTVL.

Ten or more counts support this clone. The CDR3 reads CASSESAQPNQPQHF. The DNA for the CDR3 is TGCGCCAGCAGTGAGTCTGCACAGCCAAATCAGCCCCAGCATTTT. The V gene is TRBV10-2, the J gene TRBJ1-5; D call uncertain. The V gene lost 0 bases and the J gene lost 4 bases, with 10 bases spanning the gap. CDR3 size: 15 residues. CDR1 is WSHSY and CDR2 is SAAADI in the germline V gene.

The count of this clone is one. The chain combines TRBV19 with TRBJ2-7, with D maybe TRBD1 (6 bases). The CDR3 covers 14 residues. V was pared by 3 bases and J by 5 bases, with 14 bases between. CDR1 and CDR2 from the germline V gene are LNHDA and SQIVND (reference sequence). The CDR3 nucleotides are TGTGCCAGTAGTATCGGCAGGGGTATCCACGAGCAGTACTTC. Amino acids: CASSIGRGIHEQYF.

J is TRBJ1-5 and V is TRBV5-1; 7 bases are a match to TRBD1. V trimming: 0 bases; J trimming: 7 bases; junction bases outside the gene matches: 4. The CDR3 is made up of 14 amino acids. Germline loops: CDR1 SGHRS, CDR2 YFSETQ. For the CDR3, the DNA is TGCGCCAGCAGCTTGGACAGGGGAGGCCAGCCCCAGCATTTT. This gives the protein CASSLDRGGQPQHF.

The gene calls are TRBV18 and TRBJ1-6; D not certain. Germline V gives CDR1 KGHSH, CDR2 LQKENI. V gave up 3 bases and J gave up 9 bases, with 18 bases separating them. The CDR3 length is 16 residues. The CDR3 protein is CASSPAGRGLSSPLHF. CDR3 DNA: TGTGCCAGCTCACCCGCCGGTCGAGGCCTTAGTTCACCCCTCCACTTT.

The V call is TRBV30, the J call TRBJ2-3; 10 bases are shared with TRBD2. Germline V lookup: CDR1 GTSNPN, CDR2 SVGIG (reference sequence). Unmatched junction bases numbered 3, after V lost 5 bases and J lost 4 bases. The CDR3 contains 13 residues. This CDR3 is CAWASGSPDTQYF. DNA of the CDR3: TGTGCCTGGGCTAGCGGGAGCCCAGATACGCAGTATTTT.

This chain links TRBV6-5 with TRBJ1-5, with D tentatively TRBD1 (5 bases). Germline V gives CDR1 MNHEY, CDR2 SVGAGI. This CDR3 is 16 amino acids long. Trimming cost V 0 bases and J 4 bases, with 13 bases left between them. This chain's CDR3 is CASSYSSGNPNQPQHF. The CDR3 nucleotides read TGTGCCAGCAGTTACTCTTCAGGGAACCCAAATCAGCCCCAGCATTTT.

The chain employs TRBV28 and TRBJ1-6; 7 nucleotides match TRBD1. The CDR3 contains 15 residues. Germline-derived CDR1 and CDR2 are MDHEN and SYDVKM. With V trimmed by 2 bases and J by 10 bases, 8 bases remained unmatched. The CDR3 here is CASSLVRTGPSPLHF. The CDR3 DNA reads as TGTGCCAGCAGTTTAGTAAGGACAGGCCCCTCACCCCTCCACTTT.

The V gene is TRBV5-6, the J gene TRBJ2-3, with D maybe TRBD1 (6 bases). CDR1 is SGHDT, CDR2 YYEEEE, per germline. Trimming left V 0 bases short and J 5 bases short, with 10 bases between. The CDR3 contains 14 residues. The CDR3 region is CASSLGGPGDTQYF. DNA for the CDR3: TGTGCCAGCAGCTTGGGGGGGCCGGGAGATACGCAGTATTTT.

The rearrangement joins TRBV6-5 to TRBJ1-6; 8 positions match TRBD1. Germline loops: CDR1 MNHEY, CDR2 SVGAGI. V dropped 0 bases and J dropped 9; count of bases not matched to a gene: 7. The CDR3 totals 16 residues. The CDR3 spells CASSYSAGGYSSPLHF. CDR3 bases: TGTGCCAGCAGTTACTCGGCAGGGGGCTACAGTTCACCCCTCCACTTT.

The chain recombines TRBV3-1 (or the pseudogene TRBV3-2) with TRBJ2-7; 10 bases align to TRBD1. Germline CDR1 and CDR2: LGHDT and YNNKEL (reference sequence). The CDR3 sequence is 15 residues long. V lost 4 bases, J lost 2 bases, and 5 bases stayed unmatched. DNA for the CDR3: TGTGCCAGCAGCCTTATGGACAGGGGGGCCTACGAGCAGTACTTC. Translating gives CASSLMDRGAYEQYF.

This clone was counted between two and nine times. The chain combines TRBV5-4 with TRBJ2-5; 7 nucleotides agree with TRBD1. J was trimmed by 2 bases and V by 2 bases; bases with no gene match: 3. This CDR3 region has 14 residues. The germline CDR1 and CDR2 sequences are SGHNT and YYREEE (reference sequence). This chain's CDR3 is CASSLGTVQETQYF. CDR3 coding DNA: TGTGCCAGCAGCTTAGGGACAGTTCAAGAGACCCAGTACTTC.

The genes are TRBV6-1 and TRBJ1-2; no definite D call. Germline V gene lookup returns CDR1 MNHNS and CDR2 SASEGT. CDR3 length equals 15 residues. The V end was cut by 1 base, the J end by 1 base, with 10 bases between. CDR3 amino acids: CASSEVLRFNYGYTF. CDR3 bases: TGTGCCAGCAGTGAAGTTTTGCGCTTTAACTATGGCTACACCTTC.

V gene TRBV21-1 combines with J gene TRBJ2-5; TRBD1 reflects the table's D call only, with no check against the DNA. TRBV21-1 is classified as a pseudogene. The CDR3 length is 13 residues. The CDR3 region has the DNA TGTGCCAGCAGCCCCCCAGGACAAGAGACCCAGTACTTC. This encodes CASSPPGQETQYF.

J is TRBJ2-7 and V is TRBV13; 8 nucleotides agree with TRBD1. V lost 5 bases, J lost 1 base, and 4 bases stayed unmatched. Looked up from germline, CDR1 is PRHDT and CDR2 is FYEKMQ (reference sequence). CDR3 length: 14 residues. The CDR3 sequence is CASSNTGGSYEQYF. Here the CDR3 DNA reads TGTGCCAGCAGCAATACAGGGGGATCCTACGAGCAGTACTTC.